These T cell receptor beta chains were read from a single sample in a study of cytomegalovirus exposure and HLA in healthy donors. Here immunoSEQ multiplex PCR was the method, and the copy in TCRdb shows in-frame clones only, minus some. The repertoire holds over 150,000 clones, with around four fifths as singletons. Sequenced input: PBMCs. All receptors derive from a woman between 50 and 59 years old in good health and CMV-seronegative. CDR3s include the opening cysteine and the closing phenylalanine or tryptophan.

TRBV18,TRBJ2-5,CASSRPGLAGQETQYF
TRBV5-4,TRBJ2-3,CASSGPGQVTDTQYF
TRBV27,TRBJ1-1,CASRTGTVNTEAFF
TRBV5-1,TRBJ2-7,CASSLGLAGPYEQYF
TRBV27,TRBJ2-1,CASSPNPGSYNEQFF
TRBV7-2,TRBJ2-4,CASSLASVTGESLIQYF
TRBV2,TRBJ1-5,CASRETLYSNQPQHF
TRBV9,TRBJ2-1,CASSASVPGLAGDRSYNEQFF
TRBV2,TRBJ2-5,CASSLRTGGAGETQYF
TRBV19,TRBJ1-1,CATSGQMNTEAFF
TRBV7-2,TRBJ2-4,CASSSDRGGKNIQYF
TRBV7-9,TRBJ2-3,CASSLRTDTQYF
TRBV11-3,TRBJ1-1,CASSRDTMNTEAFF
TRBV14,TRBJ2-2,CASSLKGTTGRELFF
TRBV2,TRBJ2-1,CASSDRGSPPFF
TRBV7-9,TRBJ2-1,CASSLAGGNEQFF
TRBV6-5,TRBJ2-4,CASRGLLRAKNIQYF
TRBV28,TRBJ1-2,CASSPRTGVPYGYTF
TRBV7-8,TRBJ1-2,CASSLGHRDRQGKDGYTF
TRBV2,TRBJ2-5,CASKERTSGAEETQYF
TRBV6-5,TRBJ2-1,CASSYPRLAGAEQFF
TRBV27,TRBJ1-2,CASSLLYTGPSQIRTF
TRBV6-5,TRBJ1-2,CASTYGQGFFHGYTF
TRBV4-3,TRBJ1-1,CASSQDMAGRSEAFF
TRBV5-6,TRBJ2-2,CASSDISGKKELFF
TRBV7-9,TRBJ2-1,CASDYGDRLNEQFF
TRBV7-9,NA,CASSPAGLNYEQYF
TRBV25-1,TRBJ1-1,CASSFSSGTGTTEAFF
TRBV6-5,TRBJ1-1,CATRGQGAGDTEAFF
TRBV7-2,TRBJ1-2,CASSLSSKGANGYTF
TRBV7-9,TRBJ2-3,CASSYDSDTQYF
TRBV7-9,TRBJ1-1,CASSLAGAFEDEAFF
TRBV7-9,TRBJ2-1,CASSFPAAGPNEQFF
TRBV15,TRBJ1-1,CATSRGGQAKGEAFF
TRBV5-1,TRBJ2-7,CASSLVSSRTADYEQYF
TRBV28,TRBJ1-5,CASSSGALHNQPQHF
TRBV5-4,TRBJ2-7,CASSLEAGGVYEQYF
TRBV10-1,TRBJ2-7,CASSAPSSYEQYF
TRBV6-1,TRBJ2-7,CASSNRDNPYEQYF
TRBV28,TRBJ2-7,CASRPGQGHYEQYF
TRBV9,TRBJ2-3,CASSVLPGGTLSTDTQYF
TRBV27,TRBJ2-7,CASNPRTGLLTEQYF